This T cell receptor (beta chain) was found in a study of OX40 agonist ivuxolimab in advanced cancers. Researchers took blood at baseline, on cycle 4 day 1, and on cycle 7 day 1. As concerns this clone: Its antigen is still unknown.

Study conclusions and caveats: Averaging showed that CD8+ T cells had more expanded clones than CD4+ did. Doses of 0.1 to 3.0 mg/kg were accompanied by clonal expansion of CD4+ and CD8+ blood T cells by week 6.

In germline, CDR1 is GTSNPN, CDR2 SVGIG (reference sequence). Trimming removed 0 bases at V and 0 bases at J, with 8 bases between. The CDR3 length is 14 residues. Profiled with immunoSEQ multiplex PCR; TCRdb holds only in-frame clones, not every one. Of 50,000 to 65,000 clones in the sample, roughly 90% were seen once. The chain combines TRBV30 with TRBJ1-1; the D is unclear. This receptor was taken from an adult with an advanced solid tumor such as melanoma, head and neck, liver or kidney cancer. The sample consisted of CD4+ or CD8+ T cells sorted from blood, taken in a trial of the OX40 agonist ivuxolimab. The CDR3 DNA sequence: TGTGCCTGGAGTGTCCCATCCTTGAACACTGAAGCTTTCTTT. This encodes CAWSVPSLNTEAFF.